This TCR beta chain was sequenced during a study of CD8 T cells in Susac syndrome. The junction had 6 bases not matched to a gene; V was cut back by 4 bases and J by 5 bases. The CDR3 has 14 residues. Germline V gene data show CDR1 as SQVTM and CDR2 as ANQGSEA. The count of this clonotype is one. Random hexamers were used to reverse transcribe 0.5 to 1 ug of RNA. TCRdb re-called the immunoSEQ multiplex PCR reads through MiXCR, storing one row per CDR3 protein. This sample has under 200,000 distinct CDR3 sequences, with approximately 96% found just once. The receptor's source is a human donor with multiple sclerosis. This rearrangement joins TRBV29-1 to TRBJ1-2, with 11 bases fitting TRBD1. Source material: CD8+ T cells from PBMCs. The CDR3 loop reads CSVVGTGGTYGYTF. The CDR3 nucleotides read TGCAGCGTTGTTGGGACAGGGGGGACTTATGGCTACACCTTC.